Listed below are T cell receptor beta chains from one sample, sequenced in a study of blood T cell repertoires in COVID-19. Method: immunoSEQ multiplex PCR; TCRdb's copy keeps in-frame clones and lacks some. The sample records fewer than 400,000 clones, around nine tenths being singletons. Sequencing was done on a sample of PBMCs or T cells enriched from blood (not recorded which). These receptors originate from a woman between 50 and 59 years old who had recovered from COVID-19. The conserved cysteine and the conserved F or W are not part of the CDR3 here.

J gene: TRBJ2-7; V gene: TRBV3-1/TRBV3-2; CDR3 protein: ASSQGSGFYEQY
J gene: TRBJ2-3; V gene: TRBV9; CDR3 protein: ASSPTSGGLGTDTQY
J gene: TRBJ2-3; V gene: TRBV27; CDR3 protein: ASSFLPGQGTDTQY
J gene: TRBJ1-3; V gene: TRBV5-4; CDR3 protein: ASSRGTGRYSGNTIY
J gene: TRBJ2-3; V gene: TRBV2; CDR3 protein: ASSVSPGGRGTDTQY
J gene: TRBJ1-1; V gene: TRBV7-9; CDR3 protein: ASSLSARLNTEAF
J gene: TRBJ2-2; V gene: TRBV6-6; CDR3 protein: ASSYSRGAGELF
J gene: TRBJ1-1; V gene: TRBV7-9; CDR3 protein: ASSLGQGTEAF
J gene: TRBJ1-4; V gene: TRBV11-2; CDR3 protein: ASSLEVLRAQLF
J gene: TRBJ2-7; V gene: TRBV21-1; CDR3 protein: ASTEWTSVSYEQY
J gene: TRBJ1-5; V gene: TRBV5-1; CDR3 protein: ASSLNPDQPQH
J gene: TRBJ1-1; V gene: TRBV25-1; CDR3 protein: ASSGTPMNTEAF
J gene: TRBJ2-7; V gene: TRBV7-9; CDR3 protein: ASSPPLVGTGDSYEQY
J gene: TRBJ1-5; V gene: TRBV7-2; CDR3 protein: ASSLKAGANQPQH
J gene: TRBJ1-2; V gene: TRBV6-5; CDR3 protein: ASSYELNYGYT
J gene: TRBJ2-7; V gene: TRBV2; CDR3 protein: ASRSRGHSYEQY
J gene: TRBJ1-1; V gene: TRBV12-3/TRBV12-4; CDR3 protein: ASSFISGTEAF
J gene: TRBJ1-2; V gene: TRBV5-1; CDR3 protein: ASSTAGKGGYT
J gene: TRBJ1-6; V gene: TRBV5-4; CDR3 protein: ASSSRTGDRVLH
J gene: TRBJ2-3; V gene: TRBV27; CDR3 protein: ASRVLVGPYTDTQY
J gene: TRBJ1-5; V gene: TRBV4-1; CDR3 protein: ASSQIQGNQPQH
J gene: TRBJ1-4; V gene: TRBV2; CDR3 protein: ASRPRIQGQAGREKLF
J gene: TRBJ1-5; V gene: TRBV2; CDR3 protein: ASSPEVGNQPQH
J gene: TRBJ1-5; V gene: TRBV3-1/TRBV3-2; CDR3 protein: ASSPGSDYNQPQH
J gene: TRBJ1-3; V gene: TRBV7-9; CDR3 protein: ASSLRDGNTIY
J gene: TRBJ1-4; V gene: TRBV19; CDR3 protein: ASSIGQGYEKLF
J gene: TRBJ2-5; V gene: TRBV7-2; CDR3 protein: ASSLAGQGRETQY
J gene: TRBJ1-2; V gene: TRBV6-5; CDR3 protein: ASSYGAVYGYT
J gene: TRBJ2-1; V gene: TRBV7-9; CDR3 protein: ASSLGGQGYYYNEQF
J gene: TRBJ2-3; V gene: TRBV2; CDR3 protein: ASSERASGTTDTQY